Listed below are T cell receptor beta chains from one sample, sequenced in a study of early T cells in non-severe SARS-CoV-2 infection. TCRdb processed the 5' RACE reads anew with MiXCR; each CDR3 protein has one entry. The sample has about 69,000 distinct CDR3 sequences, roughly 9.5% seen once. Material: whole blood. The receptors were gathered from an adult who was a healthcare worker with PCR-confirmed SARS-CoV-2 infection or an uninfected control (not recorded which). Both conserved end residues are part of each CDR3. D genes are given only for firm matches. The size of a clone is reported for some rows only, either as once, few or many, or as a class for expanded clones.

j_call v_call clone_size d_call cdr3_aa cdr3_nt
TRBJ2-5 TRBV7-2 many TRBD2 CASSLVLAGGQTQYF TGTGCCAGCAGCTTAGTGCTAGCGGGGGGACAGACCCAGTACTTC
TRBJ2-2 TRBV28 few . CASNARGYTGELFF TGTGCCAGCAATGCGCGGGGTTACACCGGGGAGCTGTTTTTT
TRBJ2-7 TRBV27 many . CASSTGTTDEQYF TGTGCCAGCAGCACCGGGACAACGGACGAGCAGTACTTC
TRBJ2-7 TRBV20-1 . . CSARGGLYEQYF TGCAGTGCTAGAGGAGGGCTTTACGAGCAGTACTTC
TRBJ2-5 TRBV21-1 many . CASSMRTGLWETQYF TGTGCCAGCAGCATGCGGACAGGGCTTTGGGAGACCCAGTACTTC
TRBJ1-4 TRBV29-1 many . CSVGVRAEKLFF TGCAGCGTTGGGGTTCGTGCCGAAAAACTGTTTTTT
TRBJ1-6 TRBV20-1 . . CSALKAGFAYNSPLHF TGCAGTGCGCTAAAAGCCGGATTTGCATACAATTCACCCCTCCACTTT
TRBJ2-3 TRBV6-1 many TRBD2 CASSEREGRGTDTQYF TGTGCCAGCAGTGAAAGGGAGGGACGTGGCACAGATACGCAGTATTTT
TRBJ2-1 TRBV5-1 . . CASRRDGNNEQFF TGCGCCAGCAGACGGGACGGTAACAATGAGCAGTTCTTC
TRBJ1-1 TRBV7-9 . . CASSYGIGSEAFF TGTGCCAGCAGCTACGGGATAGGGTCGGAAGCTTTCTTT
TRBJ2-2 TRBV6-6 many . CASSLGPNTGELFF TGTGCCAGCAGTTTAGGGCCGAACACCGGGGAGCTGTTTTTT
TRBJ2-1 TRBV7-8 many . CASSSAPAYRVPFEGEQFF TGTGCCAGCAGCTCCGCCCCAGCCTATCGCGTTCCTTTTGAGGGAGAGCAGTTCTTC
TRBJ2-3 TRBV10-3 few . CAISGGTDTQYF TGTGCCATCAGTGGAGGCACAGATACGCAGTATTTT
TRBJ1-1 TRBV10-3 many . CAISATMGNRAEAFF TGTGCCATCAGTGCCACGATGGGGAATAGGGCTGAAGCTTTCTTT
TRBJ2-3 TRBV7-9 . . CASSTVSADTQYF TGTGCCAGCTCAACTGTTAGCGCAGATACGCAGTATTTT
TRBJ2-1 TRBV6-5 . . CASRQQWEQFF TGTGCCAGCAGGCAGCAGTGGGAGCAGTTCTTC
TRBJ2-7 TRBV9 . TRBD2 CASSVAAGGLTIGEQYF TGTGCCAGCAGCGTAGCAGCGGGAGGACTTACGATTGGGGAGCAGTACTTC
TRBJ2-7 TRBV20-1 many . CSASPPTSGFEQYF TGCAGTGCCAGCCCCCCGACGAGCGGTTTCGAGCAGTACTTC
TRBJ2-1 TRBV7-2 many . CASSSALAFSEQFF TGTGCCAGCAGCTCCGCCTTGGCTTTTTCGGAGCAGTTCTTC
TRBJ2-1 TRBV6-5 . TRBD2 CASSRLAGGPGNEQFF TGTGCCAGCAGTCGTCTGGCGGGAGGGCCGGGTAATGAGCAGTTCTTC
TRBJ2-5 TRBV20-1 many . CSATGQFEETQYF TGCAGTGCTACAGGACAGTTCGAAGAGACCCAGTACTTC
TRBJ1-1 TRBV7-3 many . CASSSSPGQANTEAFF TGTGCCAGCAGCTCTTCCCCTGGGCAGGCGAACACTGAAGCTTTCTTT
TRBJ2-5 TRBV5-1 few . CASSGGLPNQETQYF TGCGCCAGCAGCGGGGGACTCCCGAACCAAGAGACCCAGTACTTC
TRBJ2-1 TRBV18 . TRBD2 CASSLLLSGSSYNEQFF TGTGCCAGCTCATTGCTCCTTAGCGGGAGCTCCTACAATGAGCAGTTCTTC
TRBJ2-3 TRBV5-4 . . CASSLAGVSGDTQYF TGTGCCAGCAGCTTGGCCGGGGTATCAGGTGATACGCAGTATTTT
TRBJ1-1 TRBV25-1 many TRBD1 CASSEGQDTEAFF TGTGCCAGCAGTGAAGGACAGGACACTGAAGCTTTCTTT
TRBJ2-7 TRBV10-3 . . CAISDIYEQYF TGTGCCATCAGTGACATCTACGAGCAGTACTTC
TRBJ2-1 TRBV12-3/TRBV12-4 many TRBD2 CASSSSGTSGRNEQFF TGTGCCAGCAGCTCCTCCGGGACTAGCGGGAGAAATGAGCAGTTCTTC
TRBJ2-4 TRBV11-2 few . CASSLADGLAKNIQYF TGTGCCAGCAGCTTAGCCGATGGATTAGCCAAAAACATTCAGTACTTC
TRBJ1-1 TRBV20-1 . . CSATGLPQVGYTEAFF TGCAGTGCTACCGGTCTTCCACAAGTGGGCTACACTGAAGCTTTCTTT
TRBJ1-1 TRBV20-1 many . CSALKENPEAFF TGCAGTGCTCTGAAGGAGAATCCTGAAGCTTTCTTT
TRBJ2-7 TRBV12-3/TRBV12-4 many TRBD2 CASSLISGPGGEQYF TGTGCCAGCAGTTTAATATCAGGTCCGGGGGGGGAGCAGTACTTC
TRBJ2-1 TRBV7-2 . . CASSPTKGNEQFF TGTGCCAGCAGCCCGACCAAGGGTAATGAGCAGTTCTTC
TRBJ2-6 TRBV5-1 many . CASSHPPDITRTGANVLTF TGCGCCAGCAGCCACCCTCCGGACATCACTCGGACTGGGGCCAACGTCCTGACTTTC
TRBJ2-1 TRBV20-1 many TRBD2 CSATPSGRSGEQFF TGCAGTGCTACCCCGAGCGGGAGATCCGGTGAGCAGTTCTTC
TRBJ1-1 TRBV11-2 . . CASSPDLTAEAFF TGTGCCAGCAGCCCGGACCTAACTGCTGAAGCTTTCTTT
TRBJ1-5 TRBV4-1 few . CASSYAVTATNQPQHF TGCGCCAGCAGCTACGCGGTGACAGCTACTAATCAGCCCCAGCATTTT
TRBJ2-2 TRBV6-6 . . CASSSPGTSNIGELFF TGTGCCAGCAGTTCTCCCGGGACCTCGAACATCGGGGAGCTGTTTTTT
TRBJ2-1 TRBV20-1 . . CSVLGRGDEQFF TGCAGTGTCCTGGGTAGGGGCGATGAGCAGTTCTTC
TRBJ2-3 TRBV9 many . CASSAMQGPDTQYF TGTGCCAGCAGCGCAATGCAGGGTCCCGATACGCAGTATTTT
TRBJ1-5 TRBV7-2 few . CASSYFGTRQPQHF TGTGCCAGCAGCTATTTCGGGACCCGGCAGCCCCAGCATTTT
TRBJ1-1 TRBV19 few TRBD1 CASSYRGFGEAFF TGTGCCAGTAGTTACAGGGGCTTCGGTGAAGCTTTCTTT
TRBJ2-7 TRBV7-2 . . CASSPTPVYEQYF TGTGCCAGCAGTCCAACACCTGTGTACGAGCAGTACTTC